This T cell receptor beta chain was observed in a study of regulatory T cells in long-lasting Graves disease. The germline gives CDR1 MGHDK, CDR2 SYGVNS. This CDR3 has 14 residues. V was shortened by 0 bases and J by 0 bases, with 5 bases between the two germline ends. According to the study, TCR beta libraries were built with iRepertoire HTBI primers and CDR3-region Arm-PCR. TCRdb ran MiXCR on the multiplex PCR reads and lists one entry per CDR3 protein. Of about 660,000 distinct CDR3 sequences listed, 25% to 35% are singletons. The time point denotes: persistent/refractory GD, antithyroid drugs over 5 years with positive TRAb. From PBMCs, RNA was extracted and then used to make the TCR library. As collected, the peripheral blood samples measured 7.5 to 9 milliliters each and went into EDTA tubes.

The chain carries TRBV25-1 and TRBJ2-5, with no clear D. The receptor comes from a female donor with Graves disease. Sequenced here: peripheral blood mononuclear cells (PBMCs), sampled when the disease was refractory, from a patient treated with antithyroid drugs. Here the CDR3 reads CASSEYKYQETQYF. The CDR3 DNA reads TGTGCCAGCAGTGAATACAAGTACCAAGAGACCCAGTACTTC. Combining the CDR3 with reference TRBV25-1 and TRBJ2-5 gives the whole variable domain EADIYQTPRYLVIGTGKKITLECSQTMGHDKMYWYQQDPGMELHLIHYSYGVNSTEKGDLSSESTVSRIRTEHFPLTLESARPSHTSQYLCASSEYKYQETQYFGPGTRLLVL.